This record concerns one T cell receptor (beta chain) sequence. Its antigen is not identified. Treatment described: roughly 11-day PBMC culture with coronavirus spike peptide pools or control peptides (ViraFEST assay). The CDR3 is 18 amino acids. Germline CDR1 reads MNHEY; CDR2 reads SVGEGT. Trimming took off 0 bases at V and 0 bases at J, with 12 bases between the two ends. Cultured CD4+ T cell DNA underwent sequencing with the Oncomine TCR Beta short-read assay. TCRdb re-called the PCR reads through MiXCR, storing one row per CDR3 protein. The table records 11,000 to 15,000 distinct CDR3 sequences, roughly 61% of them present only once. The entry originates in a study of vaccination and CD4 T cells after COVID-19.

The sequence came from a human donor who had recovered from COVID-19. The sample taken for sequencing was CD4+ T cells from blood, cultured in vitro. The chain couples TRBV6-2 or TRBV6-3 to TRBJ1-6; D gene unclear. The CDR3 is CASSYSRTVFSYNSPLHF. DNA for the CDR3: TGTGCCAGCAGTTACTCGCGGACGGTCTTCTCCTATAATTCACCCCTCCACTTT.